The TCR beta chain described here comes from a study of T cell changes during pregnancy in multiple sclerosis. CDR1 is GTSNPN and CDR2 is SVGIG in the germline V gene (reference sequence). The V end lost 4 bases, the J end lost 5 bases, and 20 bases lay between the germline ends. The CDR3 is made up of 15 amino acids. Assay used: immunoSEQ multiplex PCR; TCRdb lists only in-frame clones, some missing. The sample holds around 100,000 clones; 80% to 95% are singletons and the top ten take less than 4.5%. Sample: peripheral blood, taken after pregnancy. The rearrangement uses TRBV30 and TRBJ1-1; D is undetermined. The receptor was isolated from a female donor with multiple sclerosis, enrolled in a pregnancy study. The CDR3 sequence is CAWNEGLHPGTEAFF. In DNA, the CDR3 is TGTGCCTGGAACGAGGGCCTCCACCCCGGGACTGAAGCTTTCTTT.